This TCR beta chain comes out of a study of T cell repertoires in cytomegalovirus infection. Study-level background: CMV infection plus the matching HLA type was flagged by public TCR beta signatures.

TCRdb re-called the reads through MiXCR, storing one row per CDR3 protein. In the table there are under 250,000 distinct CDR3 sequences, roughly 6.5% of which are singletons. The ends were cut back, 1 base at V and 5 bases at J, with 11 bases in the middle. Germline V lookup: CDR1 MGHDK, CDR2 SYGVNS. CDR3 length: 14 residues. Study results and limitations: Frequencies of public TCR beta families were cumulated, and this identified carriers of CMV plus the relevant HLA. Within the response measured ex vivo, HLA-C-restricted CMV-specific TCR beta clonotypes were dominant.

About this clonotype itself: As yet, its antigen is unknown.

The sequencing sample was made of PBMCs. The origin of this receptor is a human donor in good health (CMV status not recorded). Some clones in this sample may be carry-over from other donors' samples. The V and J genes are TRBV25-1 and TRBJ2-5, with no clear D. CDR3 residues: CASSELAPPETQYF. Written as DNA, the CDR3 is TGTGCCAGCAGTGAATTAGCCCCCCCGGAGACCCAGTACTTC. The variable domain in full, with the rest retrieved from reference TRBV25-1 and TRBJ2-5, is EADIYQTPRYLVIGTGKKITLECSQTMGHDKMYWYQQDPGMELHLIHYSYGVNSTEKGDLSSESTVSRIRTEHFPLTLESARPSHTSQYLCASSELAPPETQYFGPGTRLLVL.